Sequencing of this T cell receptor beta chain was carried out in a study of blood T cell repertoires in COVID-19. Across the whole study: The origin of the acute and convalescent COVID-19 samples was the United States, Italy and Spain. PBMCs, B-cell-depleted T cells, or T cells provided the cDNA or gDNA that made up the material.

Germline lookup yields CDR1 SGHNT and CDR2 YYREEE (reference sequence). The CDR3 runs 13 residues. The ends were cut back, 0 bases at V and 7 bases at J, with 8 bases in the middle. Authors' methods: Reference gene primer amplification gave nucleated cell count estimates. Generated by immunoSEQ multiplex PCR, the TCRdb table keeps only in-frame clones and is missing some. V and J calls and clone size come straight from that table; D and trimming were deduced from the DNA. The table shows under 90,000 clones, with approximately 90% occurring only once. The sequenced sample was peripheral blood. The sequence derives from a man aged 55 to 70 with acute or convalescent COVID-19. V and J are TRBV5-4 and TRBJ2-1; D gene ambiguous. The CDR3 DNA reads as TGTGCCAGCAGCTTGGCCAGTTCGAATGAGCAGTTCTTC. Residues: CASSLASSNEQFF.